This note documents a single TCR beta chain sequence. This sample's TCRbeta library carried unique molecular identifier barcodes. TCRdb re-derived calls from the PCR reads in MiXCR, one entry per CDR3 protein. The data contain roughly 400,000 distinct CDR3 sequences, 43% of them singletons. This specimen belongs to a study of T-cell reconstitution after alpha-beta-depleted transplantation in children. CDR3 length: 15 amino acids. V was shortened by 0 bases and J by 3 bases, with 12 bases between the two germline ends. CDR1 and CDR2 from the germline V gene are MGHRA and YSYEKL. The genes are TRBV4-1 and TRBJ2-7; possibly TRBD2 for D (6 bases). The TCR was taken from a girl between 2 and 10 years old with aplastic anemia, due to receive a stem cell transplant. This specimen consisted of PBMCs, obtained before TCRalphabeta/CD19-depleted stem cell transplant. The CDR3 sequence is CASSQEGRDFYEQYF. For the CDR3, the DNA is TGCGCCAGCAGCCAAGAGGGACGGGACTTCTACGAGCAGTACTTC.